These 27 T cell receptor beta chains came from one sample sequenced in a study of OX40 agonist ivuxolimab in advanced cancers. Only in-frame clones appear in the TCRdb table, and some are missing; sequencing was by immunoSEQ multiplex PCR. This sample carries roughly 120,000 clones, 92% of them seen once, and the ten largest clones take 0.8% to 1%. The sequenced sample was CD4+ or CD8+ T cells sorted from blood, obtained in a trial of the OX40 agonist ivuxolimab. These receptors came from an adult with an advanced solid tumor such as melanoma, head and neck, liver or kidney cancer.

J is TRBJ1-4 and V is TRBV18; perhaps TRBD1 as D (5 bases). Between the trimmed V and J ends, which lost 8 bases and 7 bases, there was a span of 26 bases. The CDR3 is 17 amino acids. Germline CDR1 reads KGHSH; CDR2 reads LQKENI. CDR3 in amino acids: CASTSQGNSILGEKLFF. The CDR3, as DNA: TGTGCCAGCACCTCTCAGGGAAACTCTATCTTAGGTGAAAAACTGTTTTTT.

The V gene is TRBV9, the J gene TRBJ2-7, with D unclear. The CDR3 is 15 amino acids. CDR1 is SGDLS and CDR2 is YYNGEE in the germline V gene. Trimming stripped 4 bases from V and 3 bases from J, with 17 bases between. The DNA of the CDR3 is TGTGCCAGCAGCTCGGGCCAGTCATGGAGCTACGAGCAGTACTTC. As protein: CASSSGQSWSYEQYF.

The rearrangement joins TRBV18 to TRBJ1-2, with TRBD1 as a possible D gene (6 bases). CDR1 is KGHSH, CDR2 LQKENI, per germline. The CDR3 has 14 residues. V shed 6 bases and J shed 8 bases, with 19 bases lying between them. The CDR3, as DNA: TGTGCCAGCTCCTCATCCAGGGGTGAGGCAGGCTACACCTTC. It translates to CASSSSRGEAGYTF.

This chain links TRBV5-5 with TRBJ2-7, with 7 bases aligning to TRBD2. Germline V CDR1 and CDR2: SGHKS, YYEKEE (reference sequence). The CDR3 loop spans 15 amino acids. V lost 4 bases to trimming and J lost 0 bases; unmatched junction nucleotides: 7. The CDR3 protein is CASSLGGIVSYEQYF. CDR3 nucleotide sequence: TGTGCCAGCAGCCTGGGGGGGATCGTCTCCTACGAGCAGTACTTC.

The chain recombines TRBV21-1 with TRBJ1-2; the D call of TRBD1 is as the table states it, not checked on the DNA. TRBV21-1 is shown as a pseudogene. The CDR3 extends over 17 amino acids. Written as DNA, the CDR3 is TGTGCCAGCAGCATAGACCGAGAAGACAGGAGACCCTATGGCTACACCTTC. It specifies CASSIDREDRRPYGYTF.

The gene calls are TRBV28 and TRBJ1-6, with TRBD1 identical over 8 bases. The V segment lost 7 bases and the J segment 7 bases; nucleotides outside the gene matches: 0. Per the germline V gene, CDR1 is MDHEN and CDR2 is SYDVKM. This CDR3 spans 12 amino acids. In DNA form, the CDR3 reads TGTGCCAGCAACAGGGGGAATTCACCCCTCCACTTT. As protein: CASNRGNSPLHF.

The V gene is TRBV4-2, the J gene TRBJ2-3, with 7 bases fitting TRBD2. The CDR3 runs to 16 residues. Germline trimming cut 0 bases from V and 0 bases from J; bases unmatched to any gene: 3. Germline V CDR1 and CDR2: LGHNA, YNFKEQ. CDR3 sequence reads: CASSQELAASTDTQYF. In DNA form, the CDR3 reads TGTGCCAGCAGCCAAGAGCTAGCGGCTAGCACAGATACGCAGTATTTT.

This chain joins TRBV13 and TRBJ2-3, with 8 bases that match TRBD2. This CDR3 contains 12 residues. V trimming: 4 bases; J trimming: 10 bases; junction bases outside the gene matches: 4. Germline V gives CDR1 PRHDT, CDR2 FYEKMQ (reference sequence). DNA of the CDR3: TGTGCCAGCAGCTCCGGACTAGCAGCGCAGTATTTT. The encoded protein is CASSSGLAAQYF.

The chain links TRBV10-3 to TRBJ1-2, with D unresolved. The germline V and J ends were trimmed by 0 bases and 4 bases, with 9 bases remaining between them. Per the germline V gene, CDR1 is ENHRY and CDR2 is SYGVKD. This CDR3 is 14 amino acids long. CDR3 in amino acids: CAISESSGSYGYTF. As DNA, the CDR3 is TGTGCCATCAGTGAGTCGTCGGGGAGCTATGGCTACACCTTC.

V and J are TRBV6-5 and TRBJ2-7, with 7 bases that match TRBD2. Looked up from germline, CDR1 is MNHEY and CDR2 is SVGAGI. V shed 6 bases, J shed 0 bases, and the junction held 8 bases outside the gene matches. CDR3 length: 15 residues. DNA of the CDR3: TGTGCCAGCAGCCGGGGACTATTGAGCTCCTACGAGCAGTACTTC. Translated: CASSRGLLSSYEQYF.

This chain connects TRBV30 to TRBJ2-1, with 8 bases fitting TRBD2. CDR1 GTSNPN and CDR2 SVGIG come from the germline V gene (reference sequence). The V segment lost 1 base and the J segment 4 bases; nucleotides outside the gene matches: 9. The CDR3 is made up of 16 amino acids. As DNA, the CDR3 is TGTGCCTGGAGTGACAGTAGGGCTAGCGGGTACAATGAGCAGTTCTTC. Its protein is CAWSDSRASGYNEQFF.

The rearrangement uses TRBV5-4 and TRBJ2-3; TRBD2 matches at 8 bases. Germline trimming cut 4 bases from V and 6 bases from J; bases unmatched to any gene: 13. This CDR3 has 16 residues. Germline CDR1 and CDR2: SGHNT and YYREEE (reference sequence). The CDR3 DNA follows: TGTGCCAGCAGCCCGGGGGGAGCGGGAGCAGGGGATACGCAGTATTTT. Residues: CASSPGGAGAGDTQYF.

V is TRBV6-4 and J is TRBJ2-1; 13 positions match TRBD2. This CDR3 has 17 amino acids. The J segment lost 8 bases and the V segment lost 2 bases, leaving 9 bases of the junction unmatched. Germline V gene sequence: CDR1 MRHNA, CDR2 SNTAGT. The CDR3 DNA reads TGTGCCAGCAGTGACACCCGCACTAGCGGGAGGGCCCATGAGCAGTTCTTC. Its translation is CASSDTRTSGRAHEQFF.

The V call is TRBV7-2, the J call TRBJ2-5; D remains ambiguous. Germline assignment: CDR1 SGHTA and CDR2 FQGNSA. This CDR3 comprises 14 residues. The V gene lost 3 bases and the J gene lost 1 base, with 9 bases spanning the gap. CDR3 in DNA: TGTGCCAGCAGCTTTGGGGATTTCCAAGAGACCCAGTACTTC. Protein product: CASSFGDFQETQYF.

In DNA, the CDR3 is TGTGCCAGTAGTATACTGGGGACAGGGGACAATGAGCAGTTCTTC. Encoded protein: CASSILGTGDNEQFF. This sequence joins TRBV19 and TRBJ2-1; 10 nucleotides align to TRBD1. This CDR3 has 15 amino acids. V lost 2 bases, J lost 5 bases, and 3 bases stayed unmatched. CDR1 and CDR2 (germline): LNHDA, SQIVND (reference sequence).

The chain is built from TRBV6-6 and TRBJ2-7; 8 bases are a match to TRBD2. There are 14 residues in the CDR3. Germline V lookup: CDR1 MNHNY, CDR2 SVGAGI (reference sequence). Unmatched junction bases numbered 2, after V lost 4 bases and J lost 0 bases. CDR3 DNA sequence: TGTGCCAGCAGTTCGGGGGGGAGCTCCTACGAGCAGTACTTC. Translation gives CASSSGGSSYEQYF.

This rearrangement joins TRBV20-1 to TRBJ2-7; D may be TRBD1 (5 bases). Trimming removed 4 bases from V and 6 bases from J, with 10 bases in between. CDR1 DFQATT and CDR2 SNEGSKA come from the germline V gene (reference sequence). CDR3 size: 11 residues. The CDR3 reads CSAISRGEQYF. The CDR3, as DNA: TGCAGTGCTATTTCAAGGGGCGAGCAGTACTTC.

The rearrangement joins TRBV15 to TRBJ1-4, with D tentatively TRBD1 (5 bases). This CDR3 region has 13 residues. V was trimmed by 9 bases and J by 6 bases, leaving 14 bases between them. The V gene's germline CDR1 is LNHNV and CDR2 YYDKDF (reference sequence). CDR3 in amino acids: CATAGASDEKLFF. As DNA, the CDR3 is TGTGCCACAGCCGGGGCGTCGGATGAAAAACTGTTTTTT.

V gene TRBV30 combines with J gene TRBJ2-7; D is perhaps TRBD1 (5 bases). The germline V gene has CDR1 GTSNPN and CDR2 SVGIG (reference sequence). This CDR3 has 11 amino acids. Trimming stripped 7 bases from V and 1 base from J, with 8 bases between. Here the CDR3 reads CAYDRSYEQYF. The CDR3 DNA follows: TGTGCCTACGACAGATCCTACGAGCAGTACTTC.

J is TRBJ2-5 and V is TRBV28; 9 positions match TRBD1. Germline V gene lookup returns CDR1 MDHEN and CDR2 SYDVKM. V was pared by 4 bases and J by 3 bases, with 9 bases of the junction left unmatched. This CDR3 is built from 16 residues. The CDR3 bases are TGTGCCAGCAGTTCCTACACCACAGGGGGCAAAGAGACCCAGTACTTC. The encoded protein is CASSSYTTGGKETQYF.

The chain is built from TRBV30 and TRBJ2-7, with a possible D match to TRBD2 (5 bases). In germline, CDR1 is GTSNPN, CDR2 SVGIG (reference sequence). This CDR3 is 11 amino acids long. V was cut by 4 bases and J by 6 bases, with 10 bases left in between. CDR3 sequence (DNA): TGTGCCTGGAACGAGGGAACCGAGCAGTACTTC. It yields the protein CAWNEGTEQYF.

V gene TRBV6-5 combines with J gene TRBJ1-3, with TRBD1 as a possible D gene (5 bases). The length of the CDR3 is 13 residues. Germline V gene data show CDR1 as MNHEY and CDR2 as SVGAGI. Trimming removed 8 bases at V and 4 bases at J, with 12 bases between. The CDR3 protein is CASGTGEGNTIYF. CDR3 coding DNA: TGTGCCAGCGGCACAGGCGAAGGAAACACCATATATTTT.

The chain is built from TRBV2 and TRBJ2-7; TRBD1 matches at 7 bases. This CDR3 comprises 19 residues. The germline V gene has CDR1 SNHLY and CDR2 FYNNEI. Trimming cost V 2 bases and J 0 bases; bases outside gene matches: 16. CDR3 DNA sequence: TGTGCCAGCAGTGAATTGTTTAGGGGACCCGGGACAGACTCCTACGAGCAGTACTTC. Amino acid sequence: CASSELFRGPGTDSYEQYF.

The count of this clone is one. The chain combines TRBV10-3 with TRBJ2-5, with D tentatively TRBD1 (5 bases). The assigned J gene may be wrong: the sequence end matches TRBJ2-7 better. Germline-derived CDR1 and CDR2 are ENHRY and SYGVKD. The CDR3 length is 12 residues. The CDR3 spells CAIIGQGNEQYF. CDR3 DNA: TGTGCCATCATCGGCCAGGGAAACGAGCAGTACTTC.

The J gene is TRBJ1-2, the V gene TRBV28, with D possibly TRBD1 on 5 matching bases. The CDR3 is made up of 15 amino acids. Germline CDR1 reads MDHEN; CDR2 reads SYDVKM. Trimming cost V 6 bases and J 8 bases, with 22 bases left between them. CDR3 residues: CASRTPYDSHEGYTF. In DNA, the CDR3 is TGTGCCAGCAGAACCCCATATGACAGTCATGAGGGCTACACCTTC.

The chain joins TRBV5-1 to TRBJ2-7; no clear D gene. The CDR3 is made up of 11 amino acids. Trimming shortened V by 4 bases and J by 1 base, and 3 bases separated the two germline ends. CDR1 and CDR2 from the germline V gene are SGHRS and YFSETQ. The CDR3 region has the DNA TGCGCCAGCAGCCCTTCCTACGAGCAGTACTTC. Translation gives CASSPSYEQYF.

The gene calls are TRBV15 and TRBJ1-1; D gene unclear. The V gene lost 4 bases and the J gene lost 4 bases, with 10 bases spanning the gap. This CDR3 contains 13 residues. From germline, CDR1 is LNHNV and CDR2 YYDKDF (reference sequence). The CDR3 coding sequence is TGTGCCACCAGCAAAGGGATGGGCACTGAAGCTTTCTTT. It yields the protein CATSKGMGTEAFF.